Below are 5 T cell receptor beta chains sequenced from a single sample in a study of T-cell memory formation after mild COVID-19. Each CDR3 protein gets one entry after TCRdb re-called the 5' RACE reads with MiXCR. The data show approximately 490,000 distinct CDR3 sequences, about a fifth seen once. Sequenced input: PBMCs or a T cell subset sorted from them (not recorded which). Source of these receptors: an adult woman who had mild COVID-19 (a few samples of this study predate the infection). Cell type and time point are not known.

V and J are TRBV7-3 and TRBJ1-2, with D possibly being TRBD1 (5 bases). Deletions cut 6 bases from V and 3 bases from J, with 8 bases between. Germline CDR1 reads SGHTA; CDR2 reads FQGTGA. The CDR3 spans 12 residues. This CDR3 reads CASSWGDYGYTF. CDR3 DNA sequence: TGTGCCAGCAGTTGGGGGGACTATGGCTACACCTTC.

This clonotype came up a few times. The chain couples TRBV18 to TRBJ2-6; maybe TRBD1 (6 bases). Germline V gene lookup returns CDR1 KGHSH and CDR2 LQKENI. The CDR3 extends over 16 amino acids. V dropped 6 bases and J dropped 4 bases, with 16 bases sitting between them. The CDR3 DNA reads TGTGCCAGCTCTTCTTATACAGGGTACGGGGCCAACGTCCTGACTTTC. It codes for CASSSYTGYGANVLTF.

The chain employs TRBV6-7 and TRBJ2-2; D could derive from TRBD1 or TRBD2 (5 bases each). TRBV6-7 has ORF status, its function being uncertain. Trimming stripped 0 bases from V and 9 bases from J, with 23 bases between. The length of the CDR3 is 18 residues. Here the CDR3 reads CASSYSPIRDAGSRELFF. The CDR3 region has the DNA TGTGCCAGCAGTTACTCGCCGATCCGGGACGCTGGTAGTCGGGAGCTGTTTTTT.

This clonotype has just a few counts. The chain has TRBV5-6 and TRBJ2-1, with TRBD2 matching over 10 bases. This CDR3 has 16 residues. J gave up 3 bases and V 0 bases, and 3 bases lay outside the gene matches. CDR1 and CDR2 from the germline V gene are SGHDT and YYEEEE. CDR3 coding DNA: TGTGCCAGCAGCTTGGCAAGCGGGAGGGTCTACAATGAGCAGTTCTTC. As protein: CASSLASGRVYNEQFF.

This clonotype was seen a handful of times. The J gene is TRBJ2-7, the V gene TRBV20-1; D is possibly TRBD2 (6 bases). The CDR3 has 12 residues. CDR1 DFQATT and CDR2 SNEGSKA come from the germline V gene (reference sequence). V was pared by 5 bases and J by 1 base, with 9 bases between. The CDR3 spells CSASGVSYEQYF. The CDR3 DNA reads as TGCAGTGCTTCGGGGGTTTCCTACGAGCAGTACTTC.